This section outlines one T cell receptor (beta chain) sequence together with its context. Its specificity is unknown. The Oncomine TCR Beta short-read assay sequenced DNA from cultured CD4+ T cells. MiXCR, applied by TCRdb to the PCR reads, yields one record per CDR3 protein. The table includes roughly 14,000 distinct CDR3 sequences, around 55% detected once. Treatment noted: approximately 10-day PBMC culture with coronavirus spike peptide pools or control peptides (ViraFEST assay). These data come from a study of vaccination and CD4 T cells after COVID-19. As for the study in general: Post-COVID draws followed diagnosis by a median 101 days (range 35 to 161). Control cultures were supplied with a CEFX pool, an HIV-1 Nef pool, or no peptide at all.

With 6 bases removed from V and 5 bases from J, the gap between germline ends came to 11 bases. This CDR3 comprises 13 residues. Germline assignment: CDR1 MNHNS and CDR2 SASEGT. V usage is TRBV6-1 and J usage is TRBJ2-1; D uncertain. The sequenced material came from CD4+ T cells from blood, cultured in vitro. The receptor was derived from a human donor who had recovered from COVID-19. The DNA for the CDR3 is TGTGCCAGCAGAAGTGGAAAAGACAATGAGCAGTTCTTC. Translated, it gives CASRSGKDNEQFF.